The rows below give T cell receptor beta chains drawn from one sample of a study of T cells in Graves' hyperthyroidism and ophthalmopathy. TCRdb re-derived calls from the multiplex PCR reads in MiXCR, one entry per CDR3 protein. The table records roughly 800,000 distinct CDR3 sequences, 35% to 40% of them present only once. Source material: blood. These receptors all stem from a man aged 18-30 years with Graves' hyperthyroidism. The CDR3 runs from the conserved cysteine through the conserved F or W. The D gene is left open where the match is weak. Rows give clone size only sometimes, using once, few, many, or a class for an expanded clone.

abundance	d_gene	v_gene	j_gene	CDR3nt	CDR3aa
NA	NA	TRBV19	TRBJ1-4	TGTGCCAGTAGTATGGGGCAGAGTAATGAAAAACTGTTTTTT	CASSMGQSNEKLFF
NA	NA	TRBV5-5	TRBJ1-6	TGCGCCAGCAGCTTCCTGCGGGGACCTAATTCACCCCTCCACTTT	CASSFLRGPNSPLHF
NA	NA	TRBV19	TRBJ1-5	TGTGCTAGAGAGGGGTCGAGGAGCAATCAGCCCCAGCATTTT	CAREGSRSNQPQHF
many	TRBD1	TRBV2	TRBJ2-2	TGTGCCAGCAGGGGGACAGGGGCCACCGGGGAGCTGTTTTTT	CASRGTGATGELFF
few	TRBD2	TRBV5-6	TRBJ2-5	TGTGCCAGCAGCGACTCTAGCGGAGGGGAGACCCAGTACTTC	CASSDSSGGETQYF
NA	TRBD1	TRBV10-3	TRBJ2-7	TGTGCCAGCAGACCCTCCGGGACAGGGGGCCACGAGCAGTACTTC	CASRPSGTGGHEQYF
NA	NA	TRBV10-3	TRBJ1-5	TGTGCCAGCAAGGAGGTCGGGACTGGCAATCAGCCCCAGCATTTT	CASKEVGTGNQPQHF
NA	TRBD2	TRBV7-2	TRBJ2-7	TGTGCCAGCAGCCCTCAGACTAGCGGGAGCTCCTACGAGCAGTACTTC	CASSPQTSGSSYEQYF
NA	NA	TRBV6-1	TRBJ1-2	TGTGCCAGCAGTTCGGCAGGGTTGGGCTACACCTTC	CASSSAGLGYTF
NA	TRBD1	TRBV12-3/TRBV12-4	TRBJ2-5	TGTGCCAGCAGCCAAGAAGGGGACAGCCAAGAGACCCAGTACTTC	CASSQEGDSQETQYF
NA	NA	TRBV29-1	TRBJ1-2	TGCAGCAGTTACACGCCGGGGGATGGCTACACCTTC	CSSYTPGDGYTF
NA	NA	TRBV2	TRBJ1-5	TGTGCCAGCAGAGTGAGCGTCGGTCGTCAGCCCCAGCATTTT	CASRVSVGRQPQHF
few	NA	TRBV5-6	TRBJ2-7	TGTGCCAGCTTAGGAGTGGGCCAAGACTACGAGCAGTACTTC	CASLGVGQDYEQYF
few	TRBD1	TRBV2	TRBJ2-7	TGTGCCAGCAGTTACCTCCGACAGGGAACAGGCGAGCAGTACTTC	CASSYLRQGTGEQYF
few	NA	TRBV12-3/TRBV12-4	TRBJ1-1	TGTGCCAGCACCTATGGTGGGGGGACTGAAGCTTTCTTT	CASTYGGGTEAFF
NA	TRBD2	TRBV7-9	TRBJ2-2	TGTGCCAGCAGCTCTAGCGGGGAGGTCGGGGAGCTGTTTTTT	CASSSSGEVGELFF
many	TRBD1	TRBV5-1	TRBJ1-4	TGCGCCAGCAGAACAAGGACAGGCGCAACTAATGAAAAACTGTTTTTT	CASRTRTGATNEKLFF
many	TRBD1	TRBV6-6	TRBJ1-6	TGTGCCAGCAGTTCCTCGGACAGGTTGGACTCACCCCTCCACTTT	CASSSSDRLDSPLHF
many	NA	TRBV19	TRBJ1-5	TGTGCCAGTACCATCGGGCAGGATTATAATCAGCCCCAGCATTTT	CASTIGQDYNQPQHF
NA	NA	TRBV29-1	TRBJ2-2	TGCAGCGTTGAAGACTCGAGGAGTGCCGGGGAGCTGTTTTTT	CSVEDSRSAGELFF
NA	NA	TRBV7-9	TRBJ2-5	TGTGCCACCGCAGGGGGACTCGGGGAGACCCAGTACTTC	CATAGGLGETQYF
NA	NA	TRBV10-3	TRBJ2-7	TGTGCCATCAATGGAGGGGACTACGAGCAGTACTTC	CAINGGDYEQYF
few	NA	TRBV6-1	TRBJ1-1	TGTGCCAGCAAGGATTTTGAAGCTTTCTTT	CASKDFEAFF
NA	NA	TRBV4-1	TRBJ1-2	TGCGCCAGCAGCCAAGTAATAGGCCAGGGGTTCGGCTACACCTTC	CASSQVIGQGFGYTF
many	TRBD1	TRBV19	TRBJ1-1	TGTGCCAGTAGCCCGACAGGGGTGGCTGAAGCTTTCTTT	CASSPTGVAEAFF
NA	NA	TRBV5-4	TRBJ2-5	TGTGCCAGCAGCCCTACTAGAATGTACCAAGAGACCCAGTACTTC	CASSPTRMYQETQYF
NA	TRBD1	TRBV29-1	TRBJ2-5	TGCAGCGTGGACACAGGGGGCCAATACTTC	CSVDTGGQYF
NA	NA	TRBV18	TRBJ1-2	TGTGCCAGCTCACCATTTGCGGAGGGCTACACCTTC	CASSPFAEGYTF
few	NA	TRBV5-1	TRBJ2-2	TGCGCCAGCAGGGGGACAACGGACACCGGGGAGCTGTTTTTT	CASRGTTDTGELFF
NA	NA	TRBV10-3	TRBJ1-2	TGTGCCATCAGTGATCAACCAGGCAGCCTCTATGGCTACACCTTC	CAISDQPGSLYGYTF
NA	NA	TRBV10-3	TRBJ1-5	TGTGCCAGCAAAATTTCGTTGGAGGTACATCAGCCCCAGCATTTT	CASKISLEVHQPQHF
many	NA	TRBV7-9	TRBJ1-4	TGTGCCAGCAGCTACTCGGGTATGGATGAAAAACTGTTTTTT	CASSYSGMDEKLFF
few	NA	TRBV14	TRBJ2-7	TGTGCCAACAGCAACGAGACTGTCTACGAGCAGTACTTC	CANSNETVYEQYF
NA	TRBD2	TRBV6-2/TRBV6-3	TRBJ2-2	TGTGCCTCCGGGGGGGTAACCGGGGAGCTGTTTTTT	CASGGVTGELFF
NA	NA	TRBV7-2	TRBJ1-4	TGTGCCAGCAGCTTGAACAGCTACAATGAAAAACTGTTTTTT	CASSLNSYNEKLFF
NA	NA	TRBV15	TRBJ1-6	TGTGCCACCAGCAGAGACCCGGGCCGGGGGCCCCTCCACTTT	CATSRDPGRGPLHF
NA	TRBD1	TRBV10-1	TRBJ1-2	TGCGCCACTCAGGGGGGACTAAACTATGGCTACACCTTC	CATQGGLNYGYTF
NA	NA	TRBV20-1	TRBJ2-7	TGCAGTGCTAGACCGGGACGCGAGCAGTACTTC	CSARPGREQYF
NA	NA	TRBV10-3	TRBJ1-5	TGTGCCAGCAGTTTCTTTGCGGATCAGCCCCAGCATTTT	CASSFFADQPQHF
few	NA	TRBV19	TRBJ2-5	TGTGCCAGTAGTATTGGGGGACTCCCAGAGACCCAGTACTTC	CASSIGGLPETQYF
few	NA	TRBV5-1	TRBJ2-5	TGCGCCAGCAGCTCCCCGTCGCGGGCCATGACAGCTCAAGAGACCCAGTACTTC	CASSSPSRAMTAQETQYF
NA	NA	TRBV9	TRBJ2-7	TGTGCCAGCAGCGTAGAGGGTTCCACTACGGGAGAGCAGTACTTC	CASSVEGSTTGEQYF
few	NA	TRBV19	TRBJ2-7	TGTGCCAGTAGCAGGAGTTACTCCTACGAGCAGTACTTC	CASSRSYSYEQYF
NA	TRBD2	TRBV12-3/TRBV12-4	TRBJ2-1	TGTGCCAGCGGGGGGAGGGCCAATGAGCAGTTCTTC	CASGGRANEQFF
NA	NA	TRBV7-8	TRBJ1-5	TGTGCCAGCAGCCCCCCAGGCAGGCAGCCCCAGCATTTT	CASSPPGRQPQHF
NA	NA	TRBV6-5	TRBJ1-2	TGTGCCAGCAAGGCAGGAGGCCTTGGCTACACCTTC	CASKAGGLGYTF